This TCR beta chain derives from a study of blood T cell repertoires in COVID-19. Allocation to cohorts depended on clinical history reported by the participants. What the recovered Cohort 3 donors had was two negative PCRs, clearance, or symptom resolution. The germline V gene has CDR1 KGHSH and CDR2 LQKENI. V was pared by 2 bases and J by 4 bases, with 8 bases of the junction left unmatched. The CDR3 is 16 amino acids. Some clones are missing from TCRdb's copy, which holds only in-frame ones; the method was immunoSEQ multiplex PCR. The table lists 250,000 to 300,000 clones, roughly 88% of them singletons.

This chain links TRBV18 with TRBJ1-3; 7 bases are a match to TRBD1. The sequence derives from a woman aged 50 to 60 who had recovered from COVID-19. The specimen sequenced was PBMCs or T cells enriched from blood (not recorded which). In DNA, the CDR3 is TGTGCCAGCTCACCATCCCCCGGGACAGAGGGAAACACCATATATTTT. It codes for CASSPSPGTEGNTIYF.